This T cell receptor (beta chain) emerged from a study of T cell responses to AZD1222 COVID-19 vaccine. Study outcomes and limitations: As reported, nearly half of all spike-specific TCRs target variant regions that are unmutated. Repertoires were collected only later (after the peak T cell response had occurred). Spike was spanned by vaccine-associated CD4 TCRs, which were dominant at 160-218 and 743-854. Most donors were white British, females outnumbered males, and clonal diversity was possibly underestimated.

Clones were read by immunoSEQ multiplex PCR, and TCRdb kept only the in-frame ones, dropping some. The sample yields about 73,000 clones, 80% seen once. Trimming pared 8 bases from V and 5 bases from J, leaving 15 bases between. This CDR3 spans 13 amino acids. Looked up from germline, CDR1 is MRHNA and CDR2 is SNTAGT. Note on this clone: The antigen remains undetermined.

This chain connects TRBV6-4 to TRBJ2-5; D is uncertain. The source material was peripheral blood, sampled 28 days after the second AZD1222 dose. The TCR originated in an adult who received the AZD1222 COVID-19 vaccine. The CDR3 region is CASARVPGETQYF. The CDR3, as DNA: TGTGCCAGCGCCCGAGTCCCTGGGGAGACCCAGTACTTC.